The 2 T cell receptor beta chains below come from one sample, sequenced in a study of neurological immune-mediated disorders. Time point described: longitudinal time-point 3. TCRdb ran MiXCR on the 5' RACE reads and lists one entry per CDR3 protein. The top ten clones hold less than 7.5% of a sample with about 84,000 distinct CDR3 sequences, around 4.5% of them seen once. Sequenced sample: PBMCs. All receptors derive from a woman aged 55-69 years with multiple sclerosis.

This chain connects TRBV19 to TRBJ1-2; D is unclear. In germline, CDR1 is LNHDA, CDR2 SQIVND (reference sequence). This CDR3 has 13 amino acids. The V end was cut by 3 bases, the J end by 2 bases, with 7 bases between. The CDR3 DNA sequence: TGTGCCAGTAGTATCGGGGTGAACTATGGCTACACCTTC. Residues: CASSIGVNYGYTF. Variable domain in full (rest from reference TRBV19 and TRBJ1-2): DGGITQSPKYLFRKEGQNVTLSCEQNLNHDAMYWYRQDPGQGLRLIYYSQIVNDFQKGDIAEGYSVSREKKESFPLTVTSAQKNPTAFYLCASSIGVNYGYTFGSGTRLTVV.

In this sample, this clonotype turned up many times. The genes are TRBV20-1 and TRBJ1-6; D might be TRBD1 (5 bases). This CDR3 is 14 amino acids long. Trimming left V 0 bases short and J 8 bases short, with 11 bases between. CDR1 and CDR2 from the germline V gene are DFQATT and SNEGSKA (reference sequence). The CDR3 sequence: CSARDLGGHSPLHF. DNA of the CDR3: TGCAGTGCTAGAGATCTTGGGGGACATTCACCCCTCCACTTT.